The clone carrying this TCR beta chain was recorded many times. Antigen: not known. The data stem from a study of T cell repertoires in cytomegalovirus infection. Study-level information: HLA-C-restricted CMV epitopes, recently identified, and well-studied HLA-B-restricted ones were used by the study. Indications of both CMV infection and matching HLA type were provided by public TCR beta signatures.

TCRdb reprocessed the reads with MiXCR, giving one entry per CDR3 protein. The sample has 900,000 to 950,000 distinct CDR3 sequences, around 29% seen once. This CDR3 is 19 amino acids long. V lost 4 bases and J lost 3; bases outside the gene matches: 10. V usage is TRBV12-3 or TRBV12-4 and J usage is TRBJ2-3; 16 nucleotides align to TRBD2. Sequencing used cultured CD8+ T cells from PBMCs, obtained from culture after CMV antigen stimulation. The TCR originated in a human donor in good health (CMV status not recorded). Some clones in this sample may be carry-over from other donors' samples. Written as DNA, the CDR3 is TGTGCCAGCAGTTCAGGAGGGACTAGCGGGGGGGCCCGGACAGATACGCAGTATTTT. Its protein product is CASSSGGTSGGARTDTQYF.